Below are 6 T cell receptor beta chains sequenced from a single sample in a study of beta chain features in type 1 diabetes. Points from the study as a whole: All four CD4+ subsets from Type 1 diabetes patients carried moderately but significantly shorter TCRB CDR3s.

Their target antigens are unknown. The investigators reverse transcribed all of the isolated RNA, so they sequenced expressed TCRB transcripts. Clones were read by immunoSEQ multiplex PCR, and TCRdb kept only the in-frame ones, dropping some. This sample carries under 300,000 clones, 14% of them seen once, and the ten largest clones take about 0.02%. Sequencing was done on a sample of naive CD4+ T cells from blood. The receptors were sampled from a man aged 25 to 40 with type 1 diabetes.

This sequence joins TRBV2 and TRBJ2-7; 9 bases align to TRBD1. After removal of 8 bases from V and 5 bases from J, the junction contained 7 bases not matched to a gene. Looked up from germline, CDR1 is SNHLY and CDR2 is FYNNEI. The CDR3 length is 13 residues. CDR3 region: CASSGTGRHEQYF. CDR3 nucleotide sequence: TGTGCCAGCTCTGGGACAGGGCGTCACGAGCAGTACTTC.

This clone was seen a single time. The chain links TRBV9 to TRBJ1-4, with no clear D. This CDR3 is built from 15 residues. Per the germline V gene, CDR1 is SGDLS and CDR2 is YYNGEE. Trimming left V 0 bases short and J 2 bases short, with 8 bases between. In DNA form, the CDR3 reads TGTGCCAGCAGCGTAGGCGGTATTACTAATGAAAAACTGTTTTTT. Its protein is CASSVGGITNEKLFF.

This clone has a handful of counts. The genes are TRBV7-2 and TRBJ2-2; 9 nucleotides match TRBD1. The CDR3 extends over 14 amino acids. V gave up 2 bases and J gave up 7 bases; unmatched junction bases: 2. Looked up from germline, CDR1 is SGHTA and CDR2 is FQGNSA. The CDR3 DNA is TGTGCCAGCAGCTTAAGGGGACAGGGCGGGGAGCTGTTTTTT. Amino acid sequence: CASSLRGQGGELFF.

This clone occurred a few times. This sample includes further DNA sequences coding for the same CDR3. The chain links TRBV30 to TRBJ1-4; D is unresolved. Germline CDR1 is GTSNPN and CDR2 is SVGIG (reference sequence). V was shortened by 1 base and J by 0 bases, with 9 bases between the two germline ends. The CDR3 has 15 residues. The CDR3 region is CAWSGPGPTNEKLFF. The CDR3 DNA is TGTGCCTGGAGTGGCCCTGGGCCAACTAATGAAAAACTGTTTTTT.

This clone was seen more than once but under ten times. This sequence joins TRBV2 and TRBJ1-6; possibly TRBD1 for D (5 bases). This CDR3 has 14 residues. V was trimmed by 6 bases and J by 0 bases, leaving 6 bases between them. Germline V CDR1 and CDR2: SNHLY, FYNNEI. CDR3 DNA: TGTGCCAGCAGGACAGTCTCCTATAATTCACCCCTCCACTTT. It encodes CASRTVSYNSPLHF.

The V call is TRBV7-2, the J call TRBJ2-3; unclear D gene. This CDR3 comprises 14 residues. Per the germline V gene, CDR1 is SGHTA and CDR2 is FQGNSA. Trimming removed 3 bases at V and 2 bases at J, with 9 bases between. Written as DNA, the CDR3 is TGTGCCAGCAGCTTTGGTGGGCTCACAGATACGCAGTATTTT. As protein: CASSFGGLTDTQYF.